These T cell receptor beta chains were read from a single sample in a study of T cells after yellow fever vaccination. From the 5' RACE reads, TCRdb called clonotypes with MiXCR, one entry per CDR3 protein. Of approximately 580,000 distinct CDR3 sequences in the sample, 17% were seen once. Sequenced material: PBMCs, taken 4 to 6 days after the first yellow fever vaccination. These receptor sequences come from a man younger than 35 who received the YFV17D yellow fever vaccine. Both conserved end residues are part of each CDR3. Each record gives: J gene, clone size, V gene, D gene, CDR3 protein, CDR3 DNA. D genes are given only for firm matches. Rows give clone size only sometimes, using once, few, many, or a class for an expanded clone.

TRBJ2-4	few	TRBV7-3	.	CASSQAGQKNIQYF	TGTGCCAGCTCTCAGGCGGGACAAAAAAACATTCAGTACTTC
TRBJ1-2	.	TRBV14	.	CASSQDVRGSYGYTF	TGTGCCAGCAGCCAAGATGTACGGGGAAGCTATGGCTACACCTTC
TRBJ2-7	many	TRBV7-2	TRBD1	CASSSDRGYEQYF	TGTGCCAGCAGCTCAGACAGGGGGTACGAGCAGTACTTC
TRBJ1-1	.	TRBV7-2	TRBD1	CASSVQGALNTEAFF	TGTGCCAGCAGTGTACAGGGGGCTCTGAACACTGAAGCTTTCTTT
TRBJ2-7	.	TRBV5-6	.	CASSLRAGTYEQYF	TGTGCCAGCAGCTTGCGTGCAGGGACATACGAGCAGTACTTC
TRBJ2-5	many	TRBV24-1	TRBD2	CATSARGGFQETQYF	TGTGCCACCAGTGCTCGCGGGGGGTTCCAAGAGACCCAGTACTTC
TRBJ2-7	.	TRBV7-2	TRBD1	CASSLFRGPYYEQYF	TGTGCCAGCAGCTTATTCAGGGGGCCCTACTACGAGCAGTACTTC
TRBJ2-3	.	TRBV6-1	.	CASSQTWTVTDTQYF	TGTGCCAGCAGCCAGACCTGGACAGTAACAGATACGCAGTATTTT
TRBJ2-7	.	TRBV6-6	.	CASSYSRGHEQYF	TGTGCCAGCAGTTACTCACGGGGGCACGAGCAGTACTTC
TRBJ2-3	.	TRBV12-3/TRBV12-4	TRBD2	CASSIAGGRSDTQYF	TGTGCCAGCTCAATAGCGGGGGGTCGTTCAGATACGCAGTATTTT
TRBJ2-1	.	TRBV4-2	TRBD1	CASSQATGGVNEQFF	TGTGCCAGCAGCCAAGCGACAGGGGGGGTCAATGAGCAGTTCTTC
TRBJ2-5	few	TRBV6-9	.	CASSKWGYITVGTQYF	TGTGCCAGCAGTAAATGGGGCTACATTACGGTGGGGACCCAGTACTTC
TRBJ1-5	.	TRBV29-1	.	CSVALGISNQPQHF	TGCAGCGTTGCTCTGGGAATTAGCAATCAGCCCCAGCATTTT
TRBJ2-1	.	TRBV4-1	.	CASSQEEAGHNEQFF	TGCGCCAGCAGCCAAGAAGAGGCAGGGCACAATGAGCAGTTCTTC
TRBJ2-3	few	TRBV20-1	TRBD2	CSANGGASTDTQYF	TGCAGTGCTAACGGGGGGGCCAGTACAGATACGCAGTATTTT
TRBJ2-3	few	TRBV30	TRBD2	CAWSNSGGANTQYF	TGTGCCTGGAGTAATAGCGGGGGGGCGAATACGCAGTATTTT
TRBJ1-1	.	TRBV29-1	.	CSVGLFSEAFF	TGCAGCGTTGGACTATTCTCTGAAGCTTTCTTT
TRBJ2-2	few	TRBV29-1	.	CSVSTATNTGELFF	TGCAGCGTCTCCACGGCTACGAACACCGGGGAGCTGTTTTTT
TRBJ2-3	.	TRBV7-2	TRBD1	CASSALRGDTQYF	TGTGCCAGCAGCGCACTCAGGGGGGATACGCAGTATTTT
TRBJ2-5	.	TRBV7-2	.	CASSLGLAPRTQYF	TGTGCCAGCAGCTTAGGGCTAGCCCCGCGGACCCAGTACTTC
TRBJ2-5	.	TRBV5-1	.	CASSLLGEGSRETQYF	TGCGCCAGCAGCTTATTGGGGGAAGGGAGTAGAGAGACCCAGTACTTC
TRBJ1-1	.	TRBV27	.	CASSPGYGMNTEAFF	TGTGCCAGCAGTCCAGGGTATGGGATGAACACTGAAGCTTTCTTT
TRBJ2-1	few	TRBV12-3/TRBV12-4	.	CASSSQISYNEQFF	TGTGCCAGCAGTTCTCAGATCTCCTACAATGAGCAGTTCTTC
TRBJ2-7	few	TRBV6-5	TRBD1	CASSYPTPGGDGEQYF	TGTGCCAGCAGTTACCCGACTCCAGGGGGTGATGGCGAGCAGTACTTC
TRBJ2-3	few	TRBV6-2/TRBV6-3	.	CASSYGNTQYF	TGTGCCAGCAGTTACGGGAATACGCAGTATTTT
TRBJ2-5	.	TRBV11-2	.	CASSLPYQETQYF	TGTGCCAGCAGCTTACCGTACCAAGAGACCCAGTACTTC
TRBJ2-3	.	TRBV5-5	.	CASSSPKGSTDTQYF	TGTGCCAGCAGCTCCCCGAAGGGTAGCACAGATACGCAGTATTTT
TRBJ1-1	few	TRBV20-1	.	CSASQGSATEAFF	TGCAGTGCTAGCCAGGGTAGTGCGACTGAAGCTTTCTTT
TRBJ2-3	once	TRBV7-9	TRBD2	CASTTSATTDTQYF	TGTGCCAGCACGACTAGCGCAACCACAGATACGCAGTATTTT
TRBJ2-5	few	TRBV12-3/TRBV12-4	TRBD2	CASSLGGFQQETQYF	TGTGCCAGCAGTTTGGGGGGGTTCCAACAAGAGACCCAGTACTTC
TRBJ1-1	.	TRBV5-1	.	CASSLIGFTTEAFF	TGCGCCAGCAGCTTAATAGGGTTTACCACTGAAGCTTTCTTT
TRBJ2-3	.	TRBV7-6	.	CASSLYSGASTTQYF	TGTGCCAGCAGCTTATATTCGGGAGCGAGTACTACGCAGTATTTT
TRBJ1-5	few	TRBV5-6	.	CASRRQGYSNQPQHF	TGTGCCAGCAGACGCCAGGGGTATAGCAATCAGCCCCAGCATTTT
TRBJ1-1	.	TRBV20-1	.	CSARDSGTTNPEAFF	TGCAGTGCTAGAGATTCGGGGACAACGAACCCTGAAGCTTTCTTT
TRBJ2-7	.	TRBV5-4	.	CASSKWDGGYEQYF	TGTGCCAGCAGCAAGTGGGACGGGGGATACGAGCAGTACTTC
TRBJ2-7	.	TRBV5-1	.	CASSSRGFYEQYF	TGCGCCAGCAGCTCCCGGGGGTTCTACGAGCAGTACTTC
TRBJ2-3	.	TRBV12-3/TRBV12-4	.	CASSPLGGGSTDTQYF	TGTGCCAGCAGTCCCCTAGGGGGGGGAAGCACAGATACGCAGTATTTT
TRBJ2-7	many	TRBV5-1	TRBD1	CASSLFSSPTGVEQYF	TGCGCCAGCAGCTTGTTCTCCTCGCCCACAGGGGTCGAGCAGTACTTC
TRBJ2-1	.	TRBV5-1	TRBD2	CASSLGTRGVTNEQFF	TGCGCCAGCAGCTTGGGAACGCGGGGGGTCACTAATGAGCAGTTCTTC
TRBJ2-1	few	TRBV7-8	TRBD2	CASSSFAGGGNEQFF	TGTGCCAGCAGCAGCTTTGCGGGGGGGGGCAATGAGCAGTTCTTC
TRBJ2-1	.	TRBV6-1	.	CASRPGLSYNEQFF	TGTGCCAGCAGACCGGGGCTCTCCTACAATGAGCAGTTCTTC
TRBJ1-4	few	TRBV9	.	CASSVNPGEKLFF	TGTGCCAGCAGCGTTAACCCCGGTGAAAAACTGTTTTTT
TRBJ2-1	few	TRBV7-2	TRBD2	CASSLSGLAGVAEQFF	TGTGCCAGCAGCTTATCGGGACTAGCGGGGGTGGCTGAGCAGTTCTTC
TRBJ2-1	few	TRBV20-1	TRBD1	CSADRTGNMDEQFF	TGCAGTGCCGACCGGACAGGAAATATGGATGAGCAGTTCTTC
TRBJ2-5	few	TRBV7-9	.	CASSLRGDETQYF	TGTGCCAGCAGCTTGAGAGGGGATGAGACCCAGTACTTC
TRBJ1-5	few	TRBV7-2	TRBD1	CASSPDRGTQPQHF	TGTGCCAGCAGCCCGGACAGGGGGACTCAGCCCCAGCATTTT
TRBJ2-2	.	TRBV5-4	TRBD1	CASSSYRGDTGELFF	TGTGCCAGCAGCTCTTACAGGGGTGACACCGGGGAGCTGTTTTTT
TRBJ1-3	.	TRBV5-1	.	CASSSRGPGNTIYF	TGCGCCAGCAGCTCCCGGGGGCCTGGAAACACCATATATTTT